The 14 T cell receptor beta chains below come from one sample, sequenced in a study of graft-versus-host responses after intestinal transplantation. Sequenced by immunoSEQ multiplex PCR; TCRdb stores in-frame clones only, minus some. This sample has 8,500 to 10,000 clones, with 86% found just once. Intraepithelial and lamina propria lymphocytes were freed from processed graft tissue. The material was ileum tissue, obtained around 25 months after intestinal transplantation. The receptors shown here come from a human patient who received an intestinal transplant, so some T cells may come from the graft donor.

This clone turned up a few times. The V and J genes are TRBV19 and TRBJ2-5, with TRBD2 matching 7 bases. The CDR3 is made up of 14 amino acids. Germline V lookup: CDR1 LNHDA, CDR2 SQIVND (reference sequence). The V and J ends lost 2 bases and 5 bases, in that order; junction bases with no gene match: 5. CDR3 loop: CASSISGVGETQYF. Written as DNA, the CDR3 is TGTGCCAGTAGTATAAGCGGGGTTGGTGAGACCCAGTACTTC.

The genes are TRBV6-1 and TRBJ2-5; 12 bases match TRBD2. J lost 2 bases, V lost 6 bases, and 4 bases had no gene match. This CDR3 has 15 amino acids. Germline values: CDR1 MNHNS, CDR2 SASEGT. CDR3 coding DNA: TGTGCCAGCAGCCCTAGCGGGAGGGGGCAAGAGACCCAGTACTTC. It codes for CASSPSGRGQETQYF.

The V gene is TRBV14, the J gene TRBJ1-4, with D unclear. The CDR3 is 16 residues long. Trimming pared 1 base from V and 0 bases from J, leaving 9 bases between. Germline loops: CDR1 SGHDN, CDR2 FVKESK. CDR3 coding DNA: TGTGCCAGCAGCCAAGTGGGTGGTGCAACTAATGAAAAACTGTTTTTT. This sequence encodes CASSQVGGATNEKLFF.

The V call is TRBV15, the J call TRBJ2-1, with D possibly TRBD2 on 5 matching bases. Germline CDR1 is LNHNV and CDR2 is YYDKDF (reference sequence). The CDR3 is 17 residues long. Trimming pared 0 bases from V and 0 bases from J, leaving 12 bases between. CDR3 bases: TGTGCCACCAGCAGAGATCGGGAAGGCCGCTCCTACAATGAGCAGTTCTTC. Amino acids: CATSRDREGRSYNEQFF.

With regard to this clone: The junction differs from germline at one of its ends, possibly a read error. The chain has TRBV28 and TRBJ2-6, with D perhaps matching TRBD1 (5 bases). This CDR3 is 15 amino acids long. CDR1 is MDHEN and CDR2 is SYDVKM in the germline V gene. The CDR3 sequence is CASSLRSSGANVLAF. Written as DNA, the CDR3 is TGTGCCAGCAGTTTAAGAAGCTCTGGGGCCAACGTCCTGGCTTTC.

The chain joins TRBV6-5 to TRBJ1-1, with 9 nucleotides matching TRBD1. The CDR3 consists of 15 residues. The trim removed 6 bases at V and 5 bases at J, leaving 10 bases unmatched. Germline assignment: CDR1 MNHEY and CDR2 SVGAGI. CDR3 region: CASRPPHRGLTEAFF. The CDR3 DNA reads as TGTGCCAGCAGGCCTCCACACAGGGGGCTAACTGAAGCTTTCTTT.

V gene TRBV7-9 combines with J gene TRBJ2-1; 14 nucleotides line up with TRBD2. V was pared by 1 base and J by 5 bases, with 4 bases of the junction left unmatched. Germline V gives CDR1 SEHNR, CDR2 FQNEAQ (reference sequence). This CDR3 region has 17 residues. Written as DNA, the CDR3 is TGTGCCAGCAGCTTAGGCCTGGGACTAGCGGGAGACAATGAGCAGTTCTTC. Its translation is CASSLGLGLAGDNEQFF.

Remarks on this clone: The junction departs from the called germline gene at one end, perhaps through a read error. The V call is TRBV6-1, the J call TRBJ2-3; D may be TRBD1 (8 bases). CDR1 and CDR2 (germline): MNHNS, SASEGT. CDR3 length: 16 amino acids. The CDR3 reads CASSEVRGRGSDTQYF. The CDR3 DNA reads TGTGCCAGCAGCGAAGTCAGGGGGCGGGGGTCCGATACGCAGTATTTT.

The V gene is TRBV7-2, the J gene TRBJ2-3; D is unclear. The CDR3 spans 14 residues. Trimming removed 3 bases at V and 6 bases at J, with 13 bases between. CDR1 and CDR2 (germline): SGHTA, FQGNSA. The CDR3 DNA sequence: TGTGCCAGCAGCTTTCTTGGTCCCCGTGATACGCAGTATTTT. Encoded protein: CASSFLGPRDTQYF.

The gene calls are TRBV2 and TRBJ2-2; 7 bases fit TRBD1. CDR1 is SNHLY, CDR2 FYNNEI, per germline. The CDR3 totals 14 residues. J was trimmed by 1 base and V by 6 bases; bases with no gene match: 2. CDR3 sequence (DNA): TGTGCCAGCAGGAGGACAGGGAACACCGGGGAGCTGTTTTTT. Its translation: CASRRTGNTGELFF.

The CDR3 here is CASSLVGRVAGELFF. CDR3 sequence (DNA): TGTGCCAGCAGCTTGGTAGGCAGGGTCGCCGGGGAGCTGTTTTTT. The chain is built from TRBV5-4 and TRBJ2-2; perhaps TRBD1 as D (5 bases). The CDR3 length is 15 residues. The V end lost 0 bases, the J end lost 6 bases, and 12 bases lay between the germline ends. CDR1 and CDR2 (germline): SGHNT, YYREEE (reference sequence).

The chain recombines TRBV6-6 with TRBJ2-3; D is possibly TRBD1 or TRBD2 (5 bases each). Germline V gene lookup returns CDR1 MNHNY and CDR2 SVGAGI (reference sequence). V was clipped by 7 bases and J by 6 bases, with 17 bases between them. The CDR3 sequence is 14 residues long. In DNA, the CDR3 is TGTGCCAGCATCCAGGACACGACGGGGGATACGCAGTATTTT. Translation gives CASIQDTTGDTQYF.

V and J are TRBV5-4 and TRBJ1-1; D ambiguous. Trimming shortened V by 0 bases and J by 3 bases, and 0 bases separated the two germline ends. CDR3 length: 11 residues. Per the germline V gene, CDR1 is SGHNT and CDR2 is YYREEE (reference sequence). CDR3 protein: CASSLDTEAFF. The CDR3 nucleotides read TGTGCCAGCAGCTTGGACACTGAAGCTTTCTTT.

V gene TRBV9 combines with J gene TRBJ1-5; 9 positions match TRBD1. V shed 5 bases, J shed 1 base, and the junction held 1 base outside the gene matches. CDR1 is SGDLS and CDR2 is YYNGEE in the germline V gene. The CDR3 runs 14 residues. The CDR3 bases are TGTGCCAGCAGGGACAGGGGAAGCAATCAGCCCCAGCATTTT. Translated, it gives CASRDRGSNQPQHF.